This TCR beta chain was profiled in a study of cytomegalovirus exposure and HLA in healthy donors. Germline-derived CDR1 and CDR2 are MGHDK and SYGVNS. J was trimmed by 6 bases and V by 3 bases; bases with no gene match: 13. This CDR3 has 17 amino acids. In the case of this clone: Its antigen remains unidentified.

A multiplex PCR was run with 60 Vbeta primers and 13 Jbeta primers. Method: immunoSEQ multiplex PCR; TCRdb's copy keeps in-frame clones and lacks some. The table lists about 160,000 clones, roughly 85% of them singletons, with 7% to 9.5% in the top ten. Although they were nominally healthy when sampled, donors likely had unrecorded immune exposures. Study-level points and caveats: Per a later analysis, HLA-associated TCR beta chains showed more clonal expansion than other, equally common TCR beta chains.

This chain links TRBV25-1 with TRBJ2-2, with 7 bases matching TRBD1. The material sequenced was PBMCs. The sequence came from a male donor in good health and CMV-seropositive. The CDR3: CASSEMRGGVLSGELFF. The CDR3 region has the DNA TGTGCCAGCAGTGAGATGAGAGGGGGCGTCCTCTCCGGGGAGCTGTTTTTT.